This TCR beta chain was sequenced for a study of T-cell memory formation after mild COVID-19. Study-level results: Cross-reactive memory apparently joined, as some responding clones appeared in pre-infection memory.

TCRdb called the 5' RACE reads again in MiXCR, with one record for every CDR3 protein. The sample lists roughly 150,000 distinct CDR3 sequences; roughly 15% were seen once. A remark on this clonotype: Its antigen is unknown.

The CDR3 spans 16 residues. The J segment lost 2 bases and the V segment lost 1 base, leaving 5 bases of the junction unmatched. The V gene is TRBV12-3 or TRBV12-4, the J gene TRBJ2-3; 8 nucleotides match TRBD2. Input material: PBMCs or a T cell subset sorted from them (not recorded which). The receptor was isolated from an adult woman who had mild COVID-19 (a few samples of this study predate the infection). Cell type and time point are not known. As DNA, the CDR3 is TGTGCCAGCAGTTTAGGGCTAGCGGGCCTCACAGATACGCAGTATTTT. It is translated as CASSLGLAGLTDTQYF.